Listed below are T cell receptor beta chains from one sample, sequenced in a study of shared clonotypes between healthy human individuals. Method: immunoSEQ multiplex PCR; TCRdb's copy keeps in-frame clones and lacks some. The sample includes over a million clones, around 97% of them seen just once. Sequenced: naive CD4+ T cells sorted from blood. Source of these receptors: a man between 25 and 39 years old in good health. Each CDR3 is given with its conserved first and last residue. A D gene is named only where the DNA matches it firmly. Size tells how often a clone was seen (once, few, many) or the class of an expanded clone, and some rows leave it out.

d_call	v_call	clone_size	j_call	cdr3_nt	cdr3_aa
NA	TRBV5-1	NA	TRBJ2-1	TGCGCCAGCAGCTTTGTCTCGGCCTCCTACAATGAGCAGTTCTTC	CASSFVSASYNEQFF
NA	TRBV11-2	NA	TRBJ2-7	TGTGCCAGCAGCCCGACTATCTACTACGAGCAGTACTTC	CASSPTIYYEQYF
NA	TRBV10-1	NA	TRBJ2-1	TGCGCCAGCAGTGAGTCGATTCCCAGCGGGCCGCCCCCCTACAATGAGCAGTTCTTC	CASSESIPSGPPPYNEQFF
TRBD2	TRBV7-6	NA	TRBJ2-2	TGTGCCAGCAGCATATGGACTAGCGGGAGACACACCGGGGAGCTGTTTTTT	CASSIWTSGRHTGELFF
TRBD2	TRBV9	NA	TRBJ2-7	TGTGCCAGCAGCGTAGACGGGACTAAGTTCAACGAGCAGTACTTC	CASSVDGTKFNEQYF
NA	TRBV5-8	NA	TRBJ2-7	TGTGCCAGCAGCTCCGGGACCGCCTACGAGCAGTACTTC	CASSSGTAYEQYF
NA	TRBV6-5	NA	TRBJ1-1	TGTGCCAGCAGTTACATCAGCAGGGGTGACACTGAAGCTTTCTTT	CASSYISRGDTEAFF
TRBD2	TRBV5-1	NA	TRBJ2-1	TGCGCCAGTTCGAGCGGGAGTCGCTTCAATGAGCAGTTCTTC	CASSSGSRFNEQFF
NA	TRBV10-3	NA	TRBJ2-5	TGTGCCATCAGTCCTGACGGATTCGGGGAGACCCAGTACTTC	CAISPDGFGETQYF
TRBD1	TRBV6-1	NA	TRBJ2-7	TGTGCCAGCAGTGCGAGTTGGGGACAGGGGGTTTTTGGGCAGTACTTC	CASSASWGQGVFGQYF
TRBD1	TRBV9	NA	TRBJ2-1	TGTGCCAGCAGCGTTGGGGGACAGTACAATGAGCAGTTCTTC	CASSVGGQYNEQFF
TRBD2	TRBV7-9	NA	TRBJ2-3	TGTGCCAGCAGCCGGCAAGCGGGAGTCACAGATACGCAGTATTTT	CASSRQAGVTDTQYF
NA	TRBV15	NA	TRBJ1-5	TGTGCCACCAGCGGCACCTTCAATCAGCCCCAGCATTTT	CATSGTFNQPQHF
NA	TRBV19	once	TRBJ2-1	TGTGCCAGTAGTATTAGGCAGGGCTCCTACAATGAGCAGTTCTTC	CASSIRQGSYNEQFF
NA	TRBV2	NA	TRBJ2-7	TGTGCCAGCTTTCTCGCAGGGCAGGGCGGATTCGAGCAGTACTTC	CASFLAGQGGFEQYF
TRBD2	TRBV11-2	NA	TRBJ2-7	TGTGCCAGCGGAGCGGGGCACTACGAGCAGTACTTC	CASGAGHYEQYF
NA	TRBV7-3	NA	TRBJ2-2	TGTGCCAGCAGCTCGGACAGCAACACCGGGGAGCTGTTTTTT	CASSSDSNTGELFF
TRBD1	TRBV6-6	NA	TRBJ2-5	TGTGCCAGCAGCCGGGGACAGGGAGGCGAGACCCAGTACTTC	CASSRGQGGETQYF
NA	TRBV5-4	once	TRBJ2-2	TGTGCCAGCTCGCTTATGGGGGAGAGCACCGGGGAGCTGTTTTTT	CASSLMGESTGELFF
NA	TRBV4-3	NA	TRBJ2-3	TGCGCCAGCAGCCAAGACTCGATAAGGAGGCAGTATTTT	CASSQDSIRRQYF
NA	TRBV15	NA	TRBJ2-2	TGTGCCACCAGCAGAGAAACGGGAGTGTCGTCCGGGGAGCTGTTTTTT	CATSRETGVSSGELFF
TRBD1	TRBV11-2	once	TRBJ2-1	TGTGCCAGCAGCTCAAGGCCGGGACAGGGTTCCTATGAGCAGTTCTTC	CASSSRPGQGSYEQFF
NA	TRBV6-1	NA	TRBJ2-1	TGTGCCAGCAGGGCCGGCCCCTACAATGAGCAGTTCTTC	CASRAGPYNEQFF
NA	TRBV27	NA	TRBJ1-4	TGTGCCAGCCCCCCCGGTAGGGCAACTAATGAAAAACTGTTTTTT	CASPPGRATNEKLFF
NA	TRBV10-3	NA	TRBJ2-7	TGTGCCATCAGGGGCTCCTACGAGCAGTACTTC	CAIRGSYEQYF
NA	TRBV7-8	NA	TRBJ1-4	TGTGCCAGCAGCAAGGAAAGGATTAGGAGGGAAAAACTGTTTTTT	CASSKERIRREKLFF
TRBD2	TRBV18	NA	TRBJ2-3	TGTGCCAGCTCACCCTCTGTACTAGCGGGTTGGATCGCTGGGAGCACAGATACGCAGTATTTT	CASSPSVLAGWIAGSTDTQYF
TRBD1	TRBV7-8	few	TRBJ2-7	TGTGCCAGCAGCTTAGTGGACAGGGGGCTCTACGAGCAGTACTTC	CASSLVDRGLYEQYF
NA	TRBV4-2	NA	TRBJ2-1	TGTGCCAGCAGCCAAGACGGGGTTTTAGGGTCCAATGAGCAGTTCTTC	CASSQDGVLGSNEQFF
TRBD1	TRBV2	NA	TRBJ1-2	TGTGCCAGCAGTGAACATGAGGGGACAGGAGGAAACTATGGCTACACCTTC	CASSEHEGTGGNYGYTF
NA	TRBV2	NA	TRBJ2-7	TGTGCCGGGGGGGACAGACGGCTAGCGGAGCAGTACTTC	CAGGDRRLAEQYF
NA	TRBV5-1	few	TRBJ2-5	TGCGCCAGCAGCCAAGTAGAGGGGGGACAAGAGACCCAGTACTTC	CASSQVEGGQETQYF
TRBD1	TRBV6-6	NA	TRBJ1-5	TGTGCCAGCAGTCTGGACAGGGTTGTTAGTCAGCCCCAGCATTTT	CASSLDRVVSQPQHF
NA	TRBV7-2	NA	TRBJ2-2	TGTGCCAGCAGCTTAGGCGGGAACACCGGGGAGCTGTTTTTT	CASSLGGNTGELFF
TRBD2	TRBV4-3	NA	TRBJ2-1	TGCGCCAGCAGTCCTAGCGGACTATCCTACAATGAGCAGTTCTTC	CASSPSGLSYNEQFF
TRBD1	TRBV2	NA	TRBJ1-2	TGTGCCAGCAGTGGGGACAGGGTATCCGGTGGCTACACCTTC	CASSGDRVSGGYTF
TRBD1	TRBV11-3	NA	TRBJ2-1	TGTGCCAGCAGCTTAGGAGACAGGGGGGACAATGAGCAGTTCTTC	CASSLGDRGDNEQFF
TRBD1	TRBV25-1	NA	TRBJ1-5	TGTGCCAGCAGTGAGACAGGGGGCTTCAATCAGCCCCAGCATTTT	CASSETGGFNQPQHF
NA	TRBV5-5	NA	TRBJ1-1	TGTGCCAGCAGCTCCAGCTTATTCACTGAAGCTTTCTTT	CASSSSLFTEAFF
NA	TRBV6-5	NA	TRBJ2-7	TGTGCCAGCAGTCCCGGGGGAGCTCTTGGAGAGCAGTACTTC	CASSPGGALGEQYF
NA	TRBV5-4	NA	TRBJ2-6	TGTGCCAGCAGCGATACAGGGTTTGGGGCCAACGTCCTGACTTTC	CASSDTGFGANVLTF
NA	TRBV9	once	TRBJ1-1	TGTGCCAGCAGCCCCCCCCGCCGGGGGTACACTGAAGCTTTCTTT	CASSPPRRGYTEAFF
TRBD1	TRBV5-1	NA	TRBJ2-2	TGCGCCAGCAGCCAGGGGACAGGGAGCTTCACCGGGGAGCTGTTTTTT	CASSQGTGSFTGELFF
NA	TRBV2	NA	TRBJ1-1	TGTGCCAGCAGTGGGGGACACATCATGAACACTGAAGCTTTCTTT	CASSGGHIMNTEAFF
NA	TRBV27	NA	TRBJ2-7	TGTGCCAGCAGCATTGCGGGTAAAGTCTACGAGCAGTACTTC	CASSIAGKVYEQYF
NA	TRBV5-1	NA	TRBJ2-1	TGCGCCAGCAGCTTGGGAGGAGGGAGGACTGCATCCTACAATGAGCAGTTCTTC	CASSLGGGRTASYNEQFF
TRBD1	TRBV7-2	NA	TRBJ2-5	TGTGCCAGCAGCTTAGTTGTTTCGACAGGGGTAGAGACCCAGTACTTC	CASSLVVSTGVETQYF
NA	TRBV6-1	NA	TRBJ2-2	TGTGCCAGCAGTGAGCGTCTTATCAGCGGGGAGCTGTTTTTT	CASSERLISGELFF
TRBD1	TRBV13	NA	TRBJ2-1	TGTGCCAGCAGCCCACGGACAGGGTTAATGTATGAGCAGTTCTTC	CASSPRTGLMYEQFF